The 2 T cell receptor beta chains below were found in one sample sequenced in a study of T-cell memory formation after mild COVID-19. TCRdb fed the 5' RACE reads into MiXCR, producing one record per CDR3 protein. Found here are a few hundred thousand distinct CDR3 sequences, about 15% of them singletons; the top ten hold 20% to 25%. Specimen: PBMCs or a T cell subset sorted from them (not recorded which). The receptors derive from a man aged 18 to 29 who had mild COVID-19 (a few samples of this study predate the infection). Cell type and time point are not known.

V usage is TRBV20-1 and J usage is TRBJ2-3; no reliable D call. Germline V gene data show CDR1 as DFQATT and CDR2 as SNEGSKA (reference sequence). V shed 6 bases and J shed 2 bases, with 12 bases lying between them. CDR3 length: 13 residues. CDR3 sequence reads: CSAGPADTDTQYF. CDR3 nucleotide sequence: TGCAGTGCCGGACCCGCGGACACAGATACGCAGTATTTT.

This chain uses TRBV5-1 with TRBJ2-7, with D possibly TRBD2 on 7 matching bases. The V end lost 8 bases, the J end lost 5 bases, and 17 bases lay between the germline ends. CDR1 is SGHRS, CDR2 YFSETQ, per germline. The CDR3 runs to 13 residues. CDR3: CASQVWGGNEQYF. CDR3 coding DNA: TGCGCCAGTCAGGTGTGGGGGGGCAACGAGCAGTACTTC. The full variable domain, rest sourced from reference TRBV5-1 and TRBJ2-7, is KAGVTQTPRYLIKTRGQQVTLSCSPISGHRSVSWYQQTPGQGLQFLFEYFSETQRNKGNFPGRFSGRQFSNSRSEMNVSTLELGDSALYLCASQVWGGNEQYFGPGTRLTVT.